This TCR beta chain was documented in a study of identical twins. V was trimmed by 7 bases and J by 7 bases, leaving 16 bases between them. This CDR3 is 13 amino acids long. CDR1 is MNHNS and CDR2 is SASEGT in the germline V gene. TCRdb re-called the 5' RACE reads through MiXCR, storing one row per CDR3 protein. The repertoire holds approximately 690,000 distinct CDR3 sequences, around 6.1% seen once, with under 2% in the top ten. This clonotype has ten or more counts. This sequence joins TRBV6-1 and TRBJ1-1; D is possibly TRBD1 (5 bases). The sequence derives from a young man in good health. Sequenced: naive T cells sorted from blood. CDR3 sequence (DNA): TGTGCCAGCATGCTCCGGGACCCCGATGAAGCTTTCTTT. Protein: CASMLRDPDEAFF.